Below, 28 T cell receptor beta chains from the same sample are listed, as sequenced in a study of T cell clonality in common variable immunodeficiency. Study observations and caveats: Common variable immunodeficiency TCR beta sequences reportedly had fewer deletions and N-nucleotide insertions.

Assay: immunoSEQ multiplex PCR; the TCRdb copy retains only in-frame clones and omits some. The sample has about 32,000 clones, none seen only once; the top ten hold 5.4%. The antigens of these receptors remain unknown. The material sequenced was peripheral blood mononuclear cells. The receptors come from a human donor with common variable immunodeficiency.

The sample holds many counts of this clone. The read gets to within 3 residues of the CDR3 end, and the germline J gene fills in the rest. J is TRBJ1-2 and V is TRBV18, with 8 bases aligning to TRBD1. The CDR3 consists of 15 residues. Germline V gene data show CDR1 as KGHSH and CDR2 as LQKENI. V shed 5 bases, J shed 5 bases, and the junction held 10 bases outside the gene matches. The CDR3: CASSETGDTGYGYTF. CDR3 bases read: TGTGCCAGCTCAGAGACAGGGGACACGGGATATGGC.

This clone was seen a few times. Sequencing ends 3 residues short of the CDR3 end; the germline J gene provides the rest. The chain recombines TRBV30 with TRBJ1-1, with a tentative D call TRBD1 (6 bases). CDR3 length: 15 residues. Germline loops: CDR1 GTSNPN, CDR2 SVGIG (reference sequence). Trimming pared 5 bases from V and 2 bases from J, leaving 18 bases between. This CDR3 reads CAWVRLTGYNTEAFF. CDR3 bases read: TGTGCCTGGGTAAGACTTACAGGGTACAACACTGAA.

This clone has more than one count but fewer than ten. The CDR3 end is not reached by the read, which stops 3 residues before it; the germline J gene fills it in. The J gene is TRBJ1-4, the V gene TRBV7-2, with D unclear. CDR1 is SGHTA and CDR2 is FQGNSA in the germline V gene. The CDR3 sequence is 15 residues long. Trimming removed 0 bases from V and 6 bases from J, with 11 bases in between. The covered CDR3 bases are TGTGCCAGCAGCTTAGCTAAAGGGTGGCATGAAAAA. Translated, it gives CASSLAKGWHEK. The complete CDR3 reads CASSLAKGWHEKLFF.

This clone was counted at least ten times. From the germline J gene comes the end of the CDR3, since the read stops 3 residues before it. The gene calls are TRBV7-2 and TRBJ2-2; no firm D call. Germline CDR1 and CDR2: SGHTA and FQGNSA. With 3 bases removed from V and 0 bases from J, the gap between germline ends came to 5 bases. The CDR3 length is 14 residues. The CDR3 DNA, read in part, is TGTGCCAGCAGCTTTTCAGCGAACACCGGGGAG. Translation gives CASSFSANTGE. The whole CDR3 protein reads CASSFSANTGELFF.

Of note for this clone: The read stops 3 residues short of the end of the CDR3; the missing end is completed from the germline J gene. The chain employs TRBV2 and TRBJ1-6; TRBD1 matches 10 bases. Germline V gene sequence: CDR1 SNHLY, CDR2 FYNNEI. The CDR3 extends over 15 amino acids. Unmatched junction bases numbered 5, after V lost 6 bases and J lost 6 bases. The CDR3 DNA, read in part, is TGTGCCAGCAGGCAACGGACAGGGGGTAATTCACCC. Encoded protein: CASRQRTGGNSP. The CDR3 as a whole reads CASRQRTGGNSPLHF.

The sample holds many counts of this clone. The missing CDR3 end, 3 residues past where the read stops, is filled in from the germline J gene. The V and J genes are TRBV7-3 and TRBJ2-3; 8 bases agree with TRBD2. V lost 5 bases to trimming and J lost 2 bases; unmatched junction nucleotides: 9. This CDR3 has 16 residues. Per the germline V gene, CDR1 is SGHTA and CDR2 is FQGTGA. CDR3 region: CASSHARGGTTDTQYF. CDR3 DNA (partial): TGTGCCAGCAGCCACGCCCGGGGGGGCACCACAGATACG. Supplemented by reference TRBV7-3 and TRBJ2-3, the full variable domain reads GAGVSQTPSNKVTEKGKYVELRCDPISGHTALYWYRQSLGQGPEFLIYFQGTGAADDSGLPNDRFFAVRPEGSVSTLKIQRTERGDSAVYLCASSHARGGTTDTQYFGPGTRLTVL.

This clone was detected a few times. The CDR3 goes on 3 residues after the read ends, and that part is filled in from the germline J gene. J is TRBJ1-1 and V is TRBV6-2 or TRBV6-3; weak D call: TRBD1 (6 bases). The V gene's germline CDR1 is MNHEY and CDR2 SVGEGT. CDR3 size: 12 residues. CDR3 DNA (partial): TGTGCCAGCAGCTATCCCGACAGGGAA. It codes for CASSYPDRE. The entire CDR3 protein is CASSYPDREAFF.

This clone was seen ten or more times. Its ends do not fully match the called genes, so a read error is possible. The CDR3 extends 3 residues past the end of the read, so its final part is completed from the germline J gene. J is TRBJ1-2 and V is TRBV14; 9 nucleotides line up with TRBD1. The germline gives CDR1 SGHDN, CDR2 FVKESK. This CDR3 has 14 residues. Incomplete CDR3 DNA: TGTGCCAGCAGCCGGGGACAGGGTAACCATGGC. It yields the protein CASSRGQGNHG. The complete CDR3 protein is CASSRGQGNHGYTF.

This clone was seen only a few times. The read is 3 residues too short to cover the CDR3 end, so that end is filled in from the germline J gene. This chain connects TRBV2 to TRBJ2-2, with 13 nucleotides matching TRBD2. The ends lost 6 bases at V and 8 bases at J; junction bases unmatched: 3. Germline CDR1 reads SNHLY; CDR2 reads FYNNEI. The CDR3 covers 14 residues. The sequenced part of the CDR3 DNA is TGTGCCAGCAGGGGACTAGCGGGACGGGGGGAG. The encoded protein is CASRGLAGRGE. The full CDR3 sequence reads CASRGLAGRGELFF. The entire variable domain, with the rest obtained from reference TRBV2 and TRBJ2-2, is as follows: EPEVTQTPSHQVTQMGQEVILRCVPISNHLYFYWYRQILGQKVEFLVSFYNNEISEKSEIFDDQFSVERPDGSNFTLKIRSTKLEDSAMYFCASRGLAGRGELFFGEGSRLTVL.

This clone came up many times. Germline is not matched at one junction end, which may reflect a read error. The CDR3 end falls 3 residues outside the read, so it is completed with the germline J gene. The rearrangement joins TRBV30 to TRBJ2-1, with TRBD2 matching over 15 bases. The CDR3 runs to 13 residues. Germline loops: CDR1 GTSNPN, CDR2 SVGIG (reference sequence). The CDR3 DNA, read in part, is TGTGCGTGGACTAGCGGGGGGGACAATGAG. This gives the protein CAWTSGGDNE. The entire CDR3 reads CAWTSGGDNEQFF.

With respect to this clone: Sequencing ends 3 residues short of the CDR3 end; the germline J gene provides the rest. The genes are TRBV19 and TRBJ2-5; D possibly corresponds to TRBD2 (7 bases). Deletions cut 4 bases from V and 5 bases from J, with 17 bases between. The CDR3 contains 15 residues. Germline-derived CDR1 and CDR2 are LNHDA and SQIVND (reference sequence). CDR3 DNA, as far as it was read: TGTGCCAGTAGTACCTCTCGGGGGGCCGGGGAGACC. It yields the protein CASSTSRGAGET. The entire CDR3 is CASSTSRGAGETQYF.

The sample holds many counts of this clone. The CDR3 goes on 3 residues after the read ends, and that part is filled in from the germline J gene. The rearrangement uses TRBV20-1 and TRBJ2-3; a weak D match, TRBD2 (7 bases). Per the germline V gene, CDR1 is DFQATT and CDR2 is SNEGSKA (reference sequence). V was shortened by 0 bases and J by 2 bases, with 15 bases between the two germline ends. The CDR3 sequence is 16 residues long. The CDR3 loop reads CSARDPGGPYTDTQYF. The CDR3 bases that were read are TGCAGTGCTAGAGATCCCGGGGGGCCTTACACAGATACG.

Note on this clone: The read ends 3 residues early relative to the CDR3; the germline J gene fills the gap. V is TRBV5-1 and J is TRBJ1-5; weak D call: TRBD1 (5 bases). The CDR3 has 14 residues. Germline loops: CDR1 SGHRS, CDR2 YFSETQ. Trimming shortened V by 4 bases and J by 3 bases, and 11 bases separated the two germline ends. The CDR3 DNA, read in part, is TGCGCCAGCAGCCCCGGGGGGATCAATCAGCCC. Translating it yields CASSPGGINQP. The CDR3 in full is CASSPGGINQPQHF.

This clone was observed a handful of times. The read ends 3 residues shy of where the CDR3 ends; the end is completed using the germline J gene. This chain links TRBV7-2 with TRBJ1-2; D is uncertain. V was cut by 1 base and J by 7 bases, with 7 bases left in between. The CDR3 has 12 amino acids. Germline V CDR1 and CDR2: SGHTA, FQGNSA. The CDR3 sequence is CASSLVRVGYTF. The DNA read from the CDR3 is TGTGCCAGCAGCTTAGTACGGGTTGGC.

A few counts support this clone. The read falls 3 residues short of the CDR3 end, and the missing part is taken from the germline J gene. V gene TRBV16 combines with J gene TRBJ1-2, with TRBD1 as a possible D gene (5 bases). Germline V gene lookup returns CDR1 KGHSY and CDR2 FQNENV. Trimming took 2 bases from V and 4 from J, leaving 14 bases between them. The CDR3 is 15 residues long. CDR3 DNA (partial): TGTGCCAGCAGCCAACAGGGCCAGGCGACCTATGGC. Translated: CASSQQGQATYG. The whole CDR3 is CASSQQGQATYGYTF.

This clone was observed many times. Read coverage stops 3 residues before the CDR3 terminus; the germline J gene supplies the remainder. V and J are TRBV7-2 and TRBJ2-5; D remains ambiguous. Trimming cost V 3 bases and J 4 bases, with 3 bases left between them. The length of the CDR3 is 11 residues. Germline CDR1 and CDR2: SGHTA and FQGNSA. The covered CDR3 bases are TGTGCCAGCAGCTTTCTAGAGACC. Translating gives CASSFLET. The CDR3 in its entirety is CASSFLETQYF.

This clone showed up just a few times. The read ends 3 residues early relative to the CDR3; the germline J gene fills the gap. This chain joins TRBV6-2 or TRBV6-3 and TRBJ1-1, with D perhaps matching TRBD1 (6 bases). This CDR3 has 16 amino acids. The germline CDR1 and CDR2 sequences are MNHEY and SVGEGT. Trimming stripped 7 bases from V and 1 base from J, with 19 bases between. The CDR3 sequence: CASNQHRDTTNTEAFF. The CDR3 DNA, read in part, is TGTGCCAGCAACCAACACCGGGACACAACGAACACTGAA.

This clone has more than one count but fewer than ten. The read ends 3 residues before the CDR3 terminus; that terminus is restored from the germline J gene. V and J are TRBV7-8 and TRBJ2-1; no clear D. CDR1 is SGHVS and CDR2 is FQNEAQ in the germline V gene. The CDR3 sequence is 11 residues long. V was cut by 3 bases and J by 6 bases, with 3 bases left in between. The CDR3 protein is CASSFSNEQFF. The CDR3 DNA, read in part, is TGTGCCAGCAGCTTTAGCAATGAG.

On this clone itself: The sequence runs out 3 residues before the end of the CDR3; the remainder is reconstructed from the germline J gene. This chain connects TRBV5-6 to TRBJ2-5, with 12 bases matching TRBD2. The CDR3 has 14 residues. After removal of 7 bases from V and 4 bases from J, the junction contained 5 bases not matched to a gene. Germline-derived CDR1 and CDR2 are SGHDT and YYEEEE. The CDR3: CASSTSGGTETQYF. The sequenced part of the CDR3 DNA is TGTGCCAGCTCCACTAGCGGGGGGACAGAGACC.

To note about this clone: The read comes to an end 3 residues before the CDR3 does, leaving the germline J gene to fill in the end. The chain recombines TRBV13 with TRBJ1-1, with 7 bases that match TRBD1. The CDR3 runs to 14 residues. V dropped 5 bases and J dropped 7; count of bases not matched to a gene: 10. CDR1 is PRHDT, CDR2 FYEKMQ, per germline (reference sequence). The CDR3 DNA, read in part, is TGTGCCAGCAGCCCAAACGACAGGGAGGGTGAA. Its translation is CASSPNDREGE. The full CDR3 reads CASSPNDREGEAFF.

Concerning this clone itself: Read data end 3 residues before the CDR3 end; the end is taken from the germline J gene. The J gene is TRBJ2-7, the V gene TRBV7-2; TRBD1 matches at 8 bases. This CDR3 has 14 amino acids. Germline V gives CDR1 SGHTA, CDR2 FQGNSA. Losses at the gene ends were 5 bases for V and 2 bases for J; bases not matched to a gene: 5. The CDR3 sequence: CASSTIQGAYEQYF. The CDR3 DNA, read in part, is TGTGCCAGCAGCACAATACAGGGGGCCTACGAG. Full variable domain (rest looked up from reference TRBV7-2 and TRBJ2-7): GAGVSQSPSNKVTEKGKDVELRCDPISGHTALYWYRQSLGQGLEFLIYFQGNSAPDKSGLPSDRFSAERTGGSVSTLTIQRTQQEDSAVYLCASSTIQGAYEQYFGPGTRLTVT.

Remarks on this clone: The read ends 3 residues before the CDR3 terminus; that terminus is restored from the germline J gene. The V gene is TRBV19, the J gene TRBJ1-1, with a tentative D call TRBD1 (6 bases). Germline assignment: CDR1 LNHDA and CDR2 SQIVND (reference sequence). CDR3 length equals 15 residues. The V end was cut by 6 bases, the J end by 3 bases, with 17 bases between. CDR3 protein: CASSTGGLGYTEAFF. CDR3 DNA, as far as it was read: TGTGCCAGTAGCACCGGGGGGCTGGGGTACACTGAA.

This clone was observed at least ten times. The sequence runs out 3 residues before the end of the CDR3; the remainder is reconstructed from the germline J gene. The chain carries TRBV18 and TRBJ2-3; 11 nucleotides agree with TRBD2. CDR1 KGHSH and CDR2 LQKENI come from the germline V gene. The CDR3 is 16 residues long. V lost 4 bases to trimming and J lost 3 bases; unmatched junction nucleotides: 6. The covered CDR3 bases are TGTGCCAGCTCACTCGTAGCGGGGGGGCGTACAGATACG. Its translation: CASSLVAGGRTDT. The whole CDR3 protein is CASSLVAGGRTDTQYF.

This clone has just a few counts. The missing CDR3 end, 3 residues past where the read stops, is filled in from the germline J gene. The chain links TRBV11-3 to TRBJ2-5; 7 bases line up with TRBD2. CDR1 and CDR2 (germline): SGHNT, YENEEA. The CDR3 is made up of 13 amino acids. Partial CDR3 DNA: TGTGCCAGCAGCTTAGCGGGACTAAGAACC. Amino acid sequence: CASSLAGLRT. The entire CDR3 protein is CASSLAGLRTQYF.

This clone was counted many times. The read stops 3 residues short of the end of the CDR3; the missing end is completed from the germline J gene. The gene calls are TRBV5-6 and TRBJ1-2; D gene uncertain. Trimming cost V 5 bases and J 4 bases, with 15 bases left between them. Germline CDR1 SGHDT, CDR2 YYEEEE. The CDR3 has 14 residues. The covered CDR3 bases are TGTGCCAGCAGAGACATGAGCGGAACCTATGGC. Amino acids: CASRDMSGTYG. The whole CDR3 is CASRDMSGTYGYTF.

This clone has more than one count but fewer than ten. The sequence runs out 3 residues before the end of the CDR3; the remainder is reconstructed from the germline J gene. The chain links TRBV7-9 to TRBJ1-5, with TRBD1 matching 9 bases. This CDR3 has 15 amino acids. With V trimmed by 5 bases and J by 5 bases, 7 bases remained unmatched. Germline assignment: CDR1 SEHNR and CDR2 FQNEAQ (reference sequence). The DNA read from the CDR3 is TGTGCCAGCAGCCGCGGGACAGGGCAATATCAGCCC. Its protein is CASSRGTGQYQP. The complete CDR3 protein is CASSRGTGQYQPQHF.

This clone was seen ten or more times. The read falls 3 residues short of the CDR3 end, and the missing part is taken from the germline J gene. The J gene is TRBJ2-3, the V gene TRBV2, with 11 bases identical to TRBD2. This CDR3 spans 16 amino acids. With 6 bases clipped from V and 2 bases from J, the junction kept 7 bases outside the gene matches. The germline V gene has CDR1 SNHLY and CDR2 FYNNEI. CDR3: CASRSGTSGFTDTQYF. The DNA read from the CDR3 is TGTGCCAGCAGGTCCGGGACTAGCGGATTCACAGATACG.

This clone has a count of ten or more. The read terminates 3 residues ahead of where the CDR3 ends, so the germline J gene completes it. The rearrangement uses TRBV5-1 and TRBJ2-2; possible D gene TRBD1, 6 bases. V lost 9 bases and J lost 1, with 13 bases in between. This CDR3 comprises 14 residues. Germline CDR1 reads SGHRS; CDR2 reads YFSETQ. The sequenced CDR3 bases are TGCGCCACCTCCGGGACATTGAACACCGGGGAG. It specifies CATSGTLNTGE. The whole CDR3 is CATSGTLNTGELFF. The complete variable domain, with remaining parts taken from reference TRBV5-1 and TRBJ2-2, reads KAGVTQTPRYLIKTRGQQVTLSCSPISGHRSVSWYQQTPGQGLQFLFEYFSETQRNKGNFPGRFSGRQFSNSRSEMNVSTLELGDSALYLCATSGTLNTGELFFGEGSRLTVL.